These 8 T cell receptor beta chains were sequenced from one sample in a study of blood T cell repertoires in COVID-19. TCRdb's table, derived via immunoSEQ multiplex PCR, lists solely in-frame clones and lacks some. This table has about 120,000 clones, over 60% appearing once. Sequenced sample: peripheral blood. These receptors were collected from a human donor in a cohort sampled during active COVID-19.

The chain combines TRBV15 with TRBJ2-7; no definite D call. Germline loops: CDR1 LNHNV, CDR2 YYDKDF (reference sequence). The CDR3 has 12 residues. Trimming removed 2 bases at V and 5 bases at J, with 7 bases between. CDR3 in amino acids: CATSRLRDEQYF. As DNA, the CDR3 is TGTGCCACCAGCAGATTGCGCGACGAGCAGTACTTC.

The V call is TRBV18, the J call TRBJ1-5; no firm D call. There are 15 residues in the CDR3. Germline V gives CDR1 KGHSH, CDR2 LQKENI. V dropped 1 base and J dropped 3 bases, with 10 bases sitting between them. In DNA, the CDR3 is TGTGCCAGCTCACCACTTTCAGGCCACAATCAGCCCCAGCATTTT. Translation gives CASSPLSGHNQPQHF. The full variable domain, its missing parts supplied by reference TRBV18 and TRBJ1-5, is NAGVMQNPRHLVRRRGQEARLRCSPMKGHSHVYWYRQLPEEGLKFMVYLQKENIIDESGMPKERFSAEFPKEGPSILRIQQVVRGDSAAYFCASSPLSGHNQPQHFGDGTRLSIL.

The table lists this clone with a count of one. V and J are TRBV27 and TRBJ2-1, with TRBD2 matching over 13 bases. Germline V gene data show CDR1 as MNHEY and CDR2 as SMNVEV (reference sequence). The CDR3 has 18 residues. The junction had 12 bases not matched to a gene; V was cut back by 5 bases and J by 5 bases. CDR3 DNA sequence: TGTGCCAGCAGTCCTCTCGCCCCGGGACTAGCGGGGAACAATGAGCAGTTCTTC. This codes for CASSPLAPGLAGNNEQFF.

There are a few counts of this clone. V is TRBV6-5 and J is TRBJ1-5; D is perhaps TRBD1 (6 bases). This CDR3 contains 14 residues. Trimming pared 8 bases from V and 5 bases from J, leaving 16 bases between. The germline gives CDR1 MNHEY, CDR2 SVGAGI. The CDR3 is CASGRGAPDQPQHF. The DNA of the CDR3 is TGTGCCAGCGGACGGGGGGCGCCGGATCAGCCCCAGCATTTT.

This chain joins TRBV7-9 and TRBJ1-2; a weak D match, TRBD1 (5 bases). The CDR3 contains 12 residues. Trimming shortened V by 1 base and J by 6 bases, and 6 bases separated the two germline ends. Germline assignment: CDR1 SEHNR and CDR2 FQNEAQ (reference sequence). The CDR3 region has the DNA TGTGCCAGCAGCTTAGTAGGGGATGGCTACACCTTC. This encodes CASSLVGDGYTF.

The J gene is TRBJ2-7, the V gene TRBV9, with TRBD2 as a possible D gene (6 bases). This CDR3 spans 14 amino acids. Trimming stripped 0 bases from V and 7 bases from J, with 14 bases between. CDR1 is SGDLS and CDR2 is YYNGEE in the germline V gene. This CDR3 reads CASSVGSGGEEQYF. For the CDR3, the DNA is TGTGCCAGCAGCGTAGGTAGCGGCGGGGAAGAGCAGTACTTC.

The chain has TRBV14 and TRBJ2-7; TRBD1 matches at 7 bases. This CDR3 has 15 residues. Germline-derived CDR1 and CDR2 are SGHDN and FVKESK. V trimming: 3 bases; J trimming: 7 bases; junction bases outside the gene matches: 12. The CDR3 nucleotides are TGTGCCAGCAGCCAGGATCCGGGACAGCTACGAGAGCAGTACTTC. Translation gives CASSQDPGQLREQYF.

V gene TRBV30 combines with J gene TRBJ1-5; D gene unclear. The germline gives CDR1 GTSNPN, CDR2 SVGIG (reference sequence). V was clipped by 4 bases and J by 0 bases, with 7 bases between them. This CDR3 has 13 amino acids. CDR3: CAWNQYSNQPQHF. CDR3 bases: TGTGCCTGGAACCAGTATAGCAATCAGCCCCAGCATTTT.